Here is one TCR beta chain with its context. The sample comes from a study of blood T cell repertoires in COVID-19. The overall study: PBMCs, B-cell-depleted T cells, or T cells provided the cDNA or gDNA that made up the material.

V shed 8 bases and J shed 0 bases, with 17 bases lying between them. The length of the CDR3 is 16 residues. Germline loops: CDR1 LNHDA, CDR2 SQIVND (reference sequence). Clones were read by immunoSEQ multiplex PCR, and TCRdb kept only the in-frame ones, dropping some. The sample contains around 180,000 clones, 76% of which appear only once. Self-reported history from a screening survey and questionnaire set each donor's cohort. This chain joins TRBV19 and TRBJ1-3; TRBD1 is a possible D gene (6 bases). The specimen sequenced was PBMCs or T cells enriched from blood (not recorded which). This TCR came from a woman between 50 and 59 years old with acute COVID-19. The CDR3 DNA is TGTGCCAGTGGTTTAGCGGGACAACTCTCTGGAAACACCATATATTTT. It is translated as CASGLAGQLSGNTIYF.